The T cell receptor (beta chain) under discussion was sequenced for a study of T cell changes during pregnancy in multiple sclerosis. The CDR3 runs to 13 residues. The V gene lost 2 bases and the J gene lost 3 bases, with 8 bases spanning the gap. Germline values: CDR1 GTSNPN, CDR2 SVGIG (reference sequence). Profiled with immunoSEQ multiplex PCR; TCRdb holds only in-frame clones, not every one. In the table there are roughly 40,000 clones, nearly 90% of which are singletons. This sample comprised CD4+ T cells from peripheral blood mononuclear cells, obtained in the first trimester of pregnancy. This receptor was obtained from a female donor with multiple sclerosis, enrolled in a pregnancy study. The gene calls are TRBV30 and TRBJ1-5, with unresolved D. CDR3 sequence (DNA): TGTGCCTGGAGTTATAGTCTCAATCAGCCCCAGCATTTT. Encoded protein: CAWSYSLNQPQHF. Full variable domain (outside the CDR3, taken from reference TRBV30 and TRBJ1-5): SQTIHQWPATLVQPVGSPLSLECTVEGTSNPNLYWYRQAAGRGLQLLFYSVGIGQISSEVPQNLSASRPQDRQFILSSKKLLLSDSGFYLCAWSYSLNQPQHFGDGTRLSIL.